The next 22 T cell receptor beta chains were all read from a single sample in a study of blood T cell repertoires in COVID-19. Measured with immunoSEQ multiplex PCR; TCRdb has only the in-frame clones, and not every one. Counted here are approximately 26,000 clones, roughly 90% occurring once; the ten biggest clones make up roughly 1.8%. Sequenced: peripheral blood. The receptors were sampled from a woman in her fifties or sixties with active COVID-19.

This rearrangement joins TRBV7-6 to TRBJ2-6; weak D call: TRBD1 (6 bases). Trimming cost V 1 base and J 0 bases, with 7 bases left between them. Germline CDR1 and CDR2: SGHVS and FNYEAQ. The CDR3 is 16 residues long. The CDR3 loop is CASSLDRASGANVLTF. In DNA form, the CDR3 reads TGTGCCAGCAGCTTAGACAGGGCCTCTGGGGCCAACGTCCTGACTTTC.

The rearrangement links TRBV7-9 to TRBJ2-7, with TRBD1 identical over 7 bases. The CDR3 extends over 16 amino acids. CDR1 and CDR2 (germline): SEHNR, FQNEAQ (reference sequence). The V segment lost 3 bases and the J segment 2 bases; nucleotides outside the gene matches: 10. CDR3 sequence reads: CASSFPTGQPAYEQYF. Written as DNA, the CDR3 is TGTGCCAGCAGCTTCCCCACGGGACAGCCTGCCTACGAGCAGTACTTC.

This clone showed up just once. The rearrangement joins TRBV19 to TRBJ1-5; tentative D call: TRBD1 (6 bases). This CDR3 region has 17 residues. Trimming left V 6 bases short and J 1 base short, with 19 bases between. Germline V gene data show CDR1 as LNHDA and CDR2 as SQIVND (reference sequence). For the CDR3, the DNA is TGTGCCAGTAGACTAATACAGGGTAGGCTCAGCAATCAGCCCCAGCATTTT. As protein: CASRLIQGRLSNQPQHF. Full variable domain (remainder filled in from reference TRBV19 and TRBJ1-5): DGGITQSPKYLFRKEGQNVTLSCEQNLNHDAMYWYRQDPGQGLRLIYYSQIVNDFQKGDIAEGYSVSREKKESFPLTVTSAQKNPTAFYLCASRLIQGRLSNQPQHFGDGTRLSIL.

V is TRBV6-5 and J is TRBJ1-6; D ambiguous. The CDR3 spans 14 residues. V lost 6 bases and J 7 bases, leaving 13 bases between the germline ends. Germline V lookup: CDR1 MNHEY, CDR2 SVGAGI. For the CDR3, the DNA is TGTGCCAGCAGCCCGGACGGACTCAATTCACCCCTCCACTTT. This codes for CASSPDGLNSPLHF.

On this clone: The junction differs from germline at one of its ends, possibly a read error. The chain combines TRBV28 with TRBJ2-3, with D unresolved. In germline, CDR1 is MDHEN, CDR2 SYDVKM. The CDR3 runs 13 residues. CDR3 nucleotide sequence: TGTGCCAGCAGGGCTGCCCTGCAGGCATCCACGAGATTT. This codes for CASRAALQASTRF.

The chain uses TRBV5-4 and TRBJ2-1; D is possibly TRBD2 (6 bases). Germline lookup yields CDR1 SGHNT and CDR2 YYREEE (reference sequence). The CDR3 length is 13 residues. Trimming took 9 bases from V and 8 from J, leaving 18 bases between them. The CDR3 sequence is CATHPWGEDEQFF. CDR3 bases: TGTGCCACCCACCCCTGGGGGGAGGATGAGCAGTTCTTC. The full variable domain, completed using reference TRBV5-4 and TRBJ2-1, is ETGVTQSPTHLIKTRGQQVTLRCSSQSGHNTVSWYQQALGQGPQFIFQYYREEENGRGNFPPRFSGLQFPNYSSELNVNALELDDSALYLCATHPWGEDEQFFGPGTRLTVL.

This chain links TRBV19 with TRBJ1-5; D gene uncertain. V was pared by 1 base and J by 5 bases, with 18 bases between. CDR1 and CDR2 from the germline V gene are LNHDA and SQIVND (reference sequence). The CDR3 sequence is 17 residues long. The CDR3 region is CASSIALYRGSYQPQHF. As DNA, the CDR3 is TGTGCCAGTAGTATAGCACTATACAGAGGGTCCTATCAGCCCCAGCATTTT.

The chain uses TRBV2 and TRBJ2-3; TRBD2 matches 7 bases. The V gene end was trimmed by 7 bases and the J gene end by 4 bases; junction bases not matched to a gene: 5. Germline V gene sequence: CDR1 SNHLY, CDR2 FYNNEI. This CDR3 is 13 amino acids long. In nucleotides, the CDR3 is TGTGCCAGCACGCCCACTAGCGCAGATACGCAGTATTTT. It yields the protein CASTPTSADTQYF.

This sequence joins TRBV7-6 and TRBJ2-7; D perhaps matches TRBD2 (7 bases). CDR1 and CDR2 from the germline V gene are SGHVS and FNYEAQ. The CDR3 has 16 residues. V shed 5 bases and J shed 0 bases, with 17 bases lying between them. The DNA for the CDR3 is TGTGCCAGCAGCCCTAGGGGGGGCGGGGACTCCTACGAGCAGTACTTC. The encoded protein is CASSPRGGGDSYEQYF. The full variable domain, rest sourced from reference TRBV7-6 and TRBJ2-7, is GAGVSQSPRYKVTKRGQDVALRCDPISGHVSLYWYRQALGQGPEFLTYFNYEAQQDKSGLPNDRFSAERPEGSISTLTIQRTEQRDSAMYRCASSPRGGGDSYEQYFGPGTRLTVT.

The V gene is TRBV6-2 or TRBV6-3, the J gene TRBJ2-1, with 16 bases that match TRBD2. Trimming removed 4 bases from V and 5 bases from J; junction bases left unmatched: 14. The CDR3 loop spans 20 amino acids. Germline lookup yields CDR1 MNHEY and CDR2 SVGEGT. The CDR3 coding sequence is TGTGCCAGCAGTTTTTTTCCCCGCCCCGGGACTAGCGGGAGGGACAATGAGCAGTTCTTC. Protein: CASSFFPRPGTSGRDNEQFF.

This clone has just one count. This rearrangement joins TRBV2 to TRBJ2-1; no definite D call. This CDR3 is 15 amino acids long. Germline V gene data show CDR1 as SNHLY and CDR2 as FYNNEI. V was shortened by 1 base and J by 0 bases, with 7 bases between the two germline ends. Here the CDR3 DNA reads TGTGCCAGCAGTGAAGGCAGAGGCTCCTACAATGAGCAGTTCTTC. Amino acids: CASSEGRGSYNEQFF.

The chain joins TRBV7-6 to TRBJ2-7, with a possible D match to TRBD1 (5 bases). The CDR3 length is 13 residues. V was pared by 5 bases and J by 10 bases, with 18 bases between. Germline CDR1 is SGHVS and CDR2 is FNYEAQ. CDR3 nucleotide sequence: TGTGCCAGCAGCCGAGGATCGGACAAGCCTCAGTACTTC. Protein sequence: CASSRGSDKPQYF.

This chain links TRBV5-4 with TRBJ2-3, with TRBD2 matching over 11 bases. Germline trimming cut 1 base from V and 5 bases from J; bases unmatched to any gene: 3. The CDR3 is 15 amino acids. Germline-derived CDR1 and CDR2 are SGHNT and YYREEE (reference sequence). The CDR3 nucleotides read TGTGCCAGCAGCTTGACTAGCGGGAGTATAGATACGCAGTATTTT. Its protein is CASSLTSGSIDTQYF.

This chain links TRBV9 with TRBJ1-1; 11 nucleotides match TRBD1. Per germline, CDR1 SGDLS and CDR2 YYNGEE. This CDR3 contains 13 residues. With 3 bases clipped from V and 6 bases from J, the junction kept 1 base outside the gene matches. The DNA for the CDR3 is TGTGCCAGCAGCGAGGGACAGGGGGCTGAAGCTTTCTTT. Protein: CASSEGQGAEAFF.

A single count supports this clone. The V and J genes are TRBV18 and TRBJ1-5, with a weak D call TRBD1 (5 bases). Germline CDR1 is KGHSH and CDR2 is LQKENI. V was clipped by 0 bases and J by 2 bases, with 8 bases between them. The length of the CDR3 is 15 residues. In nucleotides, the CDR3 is TGTGCCAGCTCACCACCAGGGGCTGGCAATCAGCCCCAGCATTTT. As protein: CASSPPGAGNQPQHF.

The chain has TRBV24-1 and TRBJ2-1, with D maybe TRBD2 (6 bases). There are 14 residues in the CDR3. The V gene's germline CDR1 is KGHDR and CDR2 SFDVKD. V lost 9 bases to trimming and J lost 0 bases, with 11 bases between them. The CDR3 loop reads CATGGKSSYNEQFF. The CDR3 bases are TGTGCCACCGGAGGGAAGAGCTCCTACAATGAGCAGTTCTTC.

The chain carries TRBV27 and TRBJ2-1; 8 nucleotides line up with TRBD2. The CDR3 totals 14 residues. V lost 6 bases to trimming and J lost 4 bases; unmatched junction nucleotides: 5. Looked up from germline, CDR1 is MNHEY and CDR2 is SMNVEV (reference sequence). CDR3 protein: CASRQLAEYNEQFF. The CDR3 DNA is TGTGCCAGCAGACAACTAGCGGAGTACAATGAGCAGTTCTTC.

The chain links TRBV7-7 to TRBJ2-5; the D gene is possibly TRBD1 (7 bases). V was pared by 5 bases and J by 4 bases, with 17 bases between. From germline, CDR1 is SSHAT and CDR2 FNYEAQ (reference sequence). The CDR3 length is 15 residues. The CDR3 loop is CASSAGQYPGETQYF. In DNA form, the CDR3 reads TGTGCCAGCAGCGCGGGACAGTATCCCGGAGAGACCCAGTACTTC.

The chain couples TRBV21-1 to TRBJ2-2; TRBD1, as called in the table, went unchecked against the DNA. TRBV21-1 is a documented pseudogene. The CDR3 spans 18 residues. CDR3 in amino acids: CASSKGVGDRDNTGELFF. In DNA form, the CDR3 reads TGTGCCAGCAGCAAAGGAGTAGGGGACAGGGATAACACCGGGGAGCTGTTTTTT.

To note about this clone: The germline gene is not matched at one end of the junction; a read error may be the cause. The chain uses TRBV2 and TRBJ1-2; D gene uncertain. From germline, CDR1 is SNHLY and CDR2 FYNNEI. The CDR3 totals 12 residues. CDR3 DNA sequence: TGTGCCAGCAGTCCTACGAACTATGACTACACCTTC. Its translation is CASSPTNYDYTF.

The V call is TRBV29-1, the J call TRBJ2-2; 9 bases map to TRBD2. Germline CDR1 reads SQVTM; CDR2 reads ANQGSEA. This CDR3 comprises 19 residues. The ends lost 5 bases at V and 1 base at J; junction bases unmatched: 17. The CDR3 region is CSVLTQGGRLAENTGELFF. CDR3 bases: TGCAGCGTTCTGACACAGGGAGGTAGACTAGCGGAGAACACCGGGGAGCTGTTTTTT.

The CDR3 nucleotides are TGTGCCAGCAGTGGGGGGACAGGGGAGTACGCTGGGGCCAACGTCCTGACTTTC. Encoded protein: CASSGGTGEYAGANVLTF. The V call is TRBV28, the J call TRBJ2-6; 10 positions match TRBD1. Germline V gives CDR1 MDHEN, CDR2 SYDVKM. The V gene end was trimmed by 5 bases and the J gene end by 2 bases; junction bases not matched to a gene: 9. This CDR3 has 18 residues.